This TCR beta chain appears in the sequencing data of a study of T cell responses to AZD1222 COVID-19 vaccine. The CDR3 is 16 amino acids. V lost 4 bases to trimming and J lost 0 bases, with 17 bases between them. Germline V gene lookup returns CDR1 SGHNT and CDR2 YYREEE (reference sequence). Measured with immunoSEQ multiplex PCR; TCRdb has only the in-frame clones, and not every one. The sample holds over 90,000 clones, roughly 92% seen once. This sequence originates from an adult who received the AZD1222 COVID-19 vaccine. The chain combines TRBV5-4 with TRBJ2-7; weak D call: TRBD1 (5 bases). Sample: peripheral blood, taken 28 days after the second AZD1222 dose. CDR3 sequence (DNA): TGTGCCAGCAGCCCTGGCGGACACCAAAGCTCCTACGAGCAGTACTTC. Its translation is CASSPGGHQSSYEQYF. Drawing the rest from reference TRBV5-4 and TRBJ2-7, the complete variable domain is ETGVTQSPTHLIKTRGQQVTLRCSSQSGHNTVSWYQQALGQGPQFIFQYYREEENGRGNFPPRFSGLQFPNYSSELNVNALELDDSALYLCASSPGGHQSSYEQYFGPGTRLTVT.